The present T cell receptor (beta chain) was sequenced within a study of cytomegalovirus exposure and HLA in healthy donors. Study findings and constraints: Many donors carried some public TCRs, although rarity characterized most TCR sequences.

Deletions cut 6 bases from V and 1 base from J, with 15 bases between. The CDR3 is 15 residues long. Germline loops: CDR1 LNHDA, CDR2 SQIVND (reference sequence). Use of 60 Vbeta and 13 Jbeta primers characterized the PCR. Sequencing was performed with immunoSEQ multiplex PCR; in TCRdb, only in-frame clones are kept and a portion is missing. The data hold about 110,000 clones, with around 86% observed a single time. A note on this clone: Antigen: not known.

This receptor was taken from a woman aged 25 to 39 in good health and CMV-seronegative. This sequence joins TRBV19 and TRBJ1-1; weak D call: TRBD1 (6 bases). Specimen: PBMCs. The CDR3 nucleotides read TGTGCCAGTAGCCGTCGGACAGCTCAGAACACTGAAGCTTTCTTT. Protein sequence: CASSRRTAQNTEAFF. The complete variable domain, with remaining parts taken from reference TRBV19 and TRBJ1-1, reads DGGITQSPKYLFRKEGQNVTLSCEQNLNHDAMYWYRQDPGQGLRLIYYSQIVNDFQKGDIAEGYSVSREKKESFPLTVTSAQKNPTAFYLCASSRRTAQNTEAFFGQGTRLTVV.